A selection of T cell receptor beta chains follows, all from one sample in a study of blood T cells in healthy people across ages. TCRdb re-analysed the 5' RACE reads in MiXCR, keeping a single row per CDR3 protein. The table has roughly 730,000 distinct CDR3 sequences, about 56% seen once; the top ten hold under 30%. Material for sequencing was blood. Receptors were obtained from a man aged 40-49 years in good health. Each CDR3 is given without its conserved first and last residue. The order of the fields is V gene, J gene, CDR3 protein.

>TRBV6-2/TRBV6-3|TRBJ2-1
ASSDPGTSPGLF
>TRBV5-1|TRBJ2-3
ASSPNEGPDTQY
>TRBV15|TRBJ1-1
ATSRDRGRTEAF
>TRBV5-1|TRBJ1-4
ASSLRGFEKLF
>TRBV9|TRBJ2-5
ASGEGGTQY
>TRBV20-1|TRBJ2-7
SARLAAYEQY
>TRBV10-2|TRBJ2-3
ARRENRGPSDTQY
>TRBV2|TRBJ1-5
ASSESVTSNQPQH
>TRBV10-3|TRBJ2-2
AIRARIETGELF
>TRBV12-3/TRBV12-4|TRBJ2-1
AISGVLDEQF
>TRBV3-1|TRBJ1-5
ASSSSPGSTSNQPQH
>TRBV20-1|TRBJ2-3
SARAGSASTDTQY
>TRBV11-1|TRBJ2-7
ASSIRDLASGRFYEQY
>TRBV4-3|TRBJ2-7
ASSPGAGGAYEQY
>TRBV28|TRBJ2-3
ASSLCPIPGTECTDTQY
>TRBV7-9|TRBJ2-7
VSSLKGTGFNEQY
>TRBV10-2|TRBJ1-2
ASSGRDTGYGNT
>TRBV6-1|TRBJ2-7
ASSEDSRGTYEQY
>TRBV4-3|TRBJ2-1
ASSQVGSSNSKEQF
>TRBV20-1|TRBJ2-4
SAQREVAKNIQY
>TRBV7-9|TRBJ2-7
ASSLLPQNEQY
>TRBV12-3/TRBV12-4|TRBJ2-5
ASTIGLVQETQY
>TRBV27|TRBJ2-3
ASSFLAGGTDTQY
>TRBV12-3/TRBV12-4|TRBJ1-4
ASRTGFGANEKLF
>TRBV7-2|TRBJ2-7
ASSLGVSGQGHYEQY
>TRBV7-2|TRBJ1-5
ASSADRYGPQH
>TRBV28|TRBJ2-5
ASSSPQGPLYQETQY
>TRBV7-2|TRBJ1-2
ASSLRQGAEELYGYT
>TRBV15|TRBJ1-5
ATSSSSDNSNQPQH
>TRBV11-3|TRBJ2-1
ASSPTAGTNEQF
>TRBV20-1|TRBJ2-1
SASPGTSVSNEQF
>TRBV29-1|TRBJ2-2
SAEGIGGELF
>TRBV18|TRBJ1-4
ASSRDRSTNEKLF
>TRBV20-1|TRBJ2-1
SAQIPGQYDEQF
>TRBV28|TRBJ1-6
ASSLSYRGSH
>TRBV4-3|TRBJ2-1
ASSQDLGQIGHEQF
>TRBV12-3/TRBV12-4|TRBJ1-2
ASRNSGHPYGYT
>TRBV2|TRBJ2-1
ASSESGREYNEQF
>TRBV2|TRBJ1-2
ASSGQIDYGYT
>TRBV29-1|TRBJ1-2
SAHPYRQGEYEHGYT
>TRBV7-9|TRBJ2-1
ASSSGTSRDEQF
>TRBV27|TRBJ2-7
ASKPQGQGSYEQY
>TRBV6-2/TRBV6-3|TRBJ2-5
ASSYGRTGQETQY
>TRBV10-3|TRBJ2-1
AIRGARPEQF
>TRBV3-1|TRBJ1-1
ASIHSTSFTEAF
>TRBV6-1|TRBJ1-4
ASARDFNEKLF
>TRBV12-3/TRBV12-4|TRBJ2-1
ASLLTGTSGLREQF
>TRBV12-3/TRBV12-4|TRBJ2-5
ASRPTGDETQY
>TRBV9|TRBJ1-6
ASSAGTDSYNSPLH
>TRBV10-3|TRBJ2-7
AIREQGYEQY
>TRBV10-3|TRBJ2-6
AISEGDTYHSGANVLT
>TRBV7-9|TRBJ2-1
ASSSRTDYAWAF
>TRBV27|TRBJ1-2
ASRETGTRANYGYT
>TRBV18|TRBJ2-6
ASSPSGANVLT
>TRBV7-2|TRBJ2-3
ASSSVKTNPPDTQY
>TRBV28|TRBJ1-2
ASSYPGVNYGYT
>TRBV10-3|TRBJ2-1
PSVSRRPSSYNEQF
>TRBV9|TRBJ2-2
ASSVQPGELF
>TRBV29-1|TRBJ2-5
SVEVSETQY